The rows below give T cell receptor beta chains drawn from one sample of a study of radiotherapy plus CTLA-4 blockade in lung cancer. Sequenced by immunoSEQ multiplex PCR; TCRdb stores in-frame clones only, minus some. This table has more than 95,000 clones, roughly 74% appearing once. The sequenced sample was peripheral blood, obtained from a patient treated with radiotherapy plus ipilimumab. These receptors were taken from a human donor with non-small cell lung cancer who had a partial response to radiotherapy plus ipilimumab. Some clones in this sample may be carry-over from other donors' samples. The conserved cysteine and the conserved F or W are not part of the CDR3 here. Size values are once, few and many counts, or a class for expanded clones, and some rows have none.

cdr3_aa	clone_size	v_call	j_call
ASSLQGNTIY	few	TRBV7-9	TRBJ1-3
SVATGAPDEKLF	.	TRBV29-1	TRBJ1-4
ASCPLVSASSQY	.	TRBV18	TRBJ2-3
ASSSEGYGYT	.	TRBV6-6	TRBJ1-2
ASSPGQGSGYT	.	TRBV11-3	TRBJ1-2
ASRRQGIEKLF	few	TRBV19	TRBJ1-4
ASSMSSGNTIY	.	TRBV19	TRBJ1-3
ASSSSGTGKTQY	.	TRBV7-2	TRBJ2-5
ASSLSALESYEQY	.	TRBV7-2	TRBJ2-7
ASSLAGWTEAF	.	TRBV5-1	TRBJ1-1
ASSPDISNEKLF	few	TRBV7-9	TRBJ1-4
ASSPPRTGGGYT	.	TRBV18	TRBJ1-2
ASSRVVGADYEQY	few	TRBV11-2	TRBJ2-7
AIGPGQGFNQPQH	.	TRBV10-3	TRBJ1-5
ASTAPTGGTYEQY	.	TRBV6-5	TRBJ2-7
ASRTSGGALFYEQY	.	TRBV28	TRBJ2-7
ASSEAVTGSNEKLF	.	TRBV6-1	TRBJ1-4
ASSGGVNTEAF	few	TRBV10-2	TRBJ1-1
ASSLFGQGMTEAF	.	TRBV5-4	TRBJ1-1
ECGSNTEAF	.	TRBV28	TRBJ1-1
ASSPVRGADTGELF	.	TRBV18	TRBJ2-2
ASSFRTGMLNTEAF	few	TRBV7-6	TRBJ1-1
ASSPAGDKNIQY	.	TRBV5-1	TRBJ2-4
ASRRASGQETQY	.	TRBV5-4	TRBJ2-5
ASSGGGQVTEAF	once	TRBV28	TRBJ1-1
AWNLGPHNEQF	.	TRBV30	TRBJ2-1
ASSPHLGQGSYEQY	.	TRBV27	TRBJ2-7
ASRPGTGANNEQF	few	TRBV2	TRBJ2-1
ASSPQSFSGTGANEQF	.	TRBV7-2	TRBJ2-1
AISVDSIYGYT	.	TRBV10-3	TRBJ1-2
ASSLGGGSYNEQF	.	TRBV7-9	TRBJ2-1
ASSLVGRVYGYT	.	TRBV7-9	TRBJ1-2
ASSRLGQGPNEKLF	.	TRBV14	TRBJ1-4
ATSRGTTSRSGETQY	.	TRBV15	TRBJ2-5
ASREGTSGVPS	once	TRBV5-1	TRBJ2-7
ASSIKRVSTDTQY	.	TRBV5-6	TRBJ2-3
ASSPVAANYGYT	few	TRBV6-5	TRBJ1-2
ASLLRWGHTGELF	.	TRBV19	TRBJ2-2
ASTPQGPNTEAF	.	TRBV6-1	TRBJ1-1
ASSSWGVPGTEAF	.	TRBV28	TRBJ1-1
ASSLGVYGGETQY	.	TRBV6-6	TRBJ2-5
ASSQRLAGEAGELF	.	TRBV14	TRBJ2-2
AWSVKGTGALGYT	.	TRBV30	TRBJ1-2
ASSYYPSGAEAF	.	TRBV6-6	TRBJ1-1
ASSITISEDEKLF	.	TRBV5-4	TRBJ1-4
ASSRSWTGEEETQY	few	TRBV6-6	TRBJ2-5
ASSQTSGGAGLTQY	.	TRBV4-1	TRBJ2-5
ASSLKMITDDQPQH	once	TRBV18	TRBJ1-5
AWSADIRGSAEAF	.	TRBV30	TRBJ1-1
ASSLRDRLNQPQH	.	TRBV27	TRBJ1-5
ASSLRLAGSTDTQY	.	TRBV5-4	TRBJ2-3
ASRDYPYEQY	.	TRBV2	TRBJ2-7
ASSPRHGRTGIEAF	.	TRBV7-9	TRBJ1-1
ASNSNRDTEAF	.	TRBV5-6	TRBJ1-1
ASGSVAGGRTDTQY	.	TRBV5-1	TRBJ2-3
ASSREGGEVKYNEQF	.	TRBV5-6	TRBJ2-1
ASRSYRVNTGELF	few	TRBV27	TRBJ2-2
ASSSTQGQPQH	.	TRBV11-3	TRBJ1-5
ASSQEVVNRDRGRGTEAF	few	TRBV4-1	TRBJ1-1